This is a list of T cell receptor beta chains from one sample in a study of vaccination and CD4 T cells after COVID-19. TCRdb redid the calling of the PCR reads with MiXCR, one entry per CDR3 protein. The table shows some 21,000 distinct CDR3 sequences, with 46% occurring only once. The antigens these receptors bind are not known. Here the sequenced sample was CD4+ T cells from blood, cultured in vitro, taken about 7 months after SARS-CoV-2 vaccination. All receptors derive from a human donor who had recovered from COVID-19. CDR3s include the opening cysteine and the closing phenylalanine or tryptophan. Each record gives: J gene, V gene, CDR3 length, D gene, clone size, CDR3 protein, CDR3 DNA. D genes are given only for firm matches. Part of the rows lack a size; the others show once, few, many or a class for expanded clones.

TRBJ1-2 | TRBV20-1 | 14 | . | . | CSARGTGLKRGYTF | TGCAGTGCTAGAGGGACGGGACTAAAGCGGGGCTACACCTTC
TRBJ1-2 | TRBV30 | 12 | . | . | CAWGQINYGYTF | TGTGCCTGGGGACAGATAAACTATGGCTACACCTTC
TRBJ2-5 | TRBV19 | 16 | TRBD1 | few | CASSIPRGRGRETQYF | TGTGCCAGTAGTATACCCCGTGGCAGGGGGCGGGAGACCCAGTACTTC
TRBJ2-5 | TRBV25-1 | 15 | . | few | CASSESPGGGETQYF | TGTGCCAGCAGTGAATCGCCCGGAGGGGGAGAGACCCAGTACTTC
TRBJ2-5 | TRBV20-1 | 12 | . | . | CSATDSEETQYF | TGCAGTGCAACGGACAGTGAAGAGACCCAGTACTTC
TRBJ1-1 | TRBV6-2/TRBV6-3 | 12 | . | . | CASRDIQSKAFF | TGTGCCAGCAGGGATATACAGTCGAAGGCTTTCTTT
TRBJ2-1 | TRBV6-2/TRBV6-3 | 14 | . | . | CASSYGGSYNEQFF | TGTGCCAGCAGTTACGGCGGGTCATACAATGAGCAGTTCTTC
TRBJ2-5 | TRBV2 | 12 | TRBD1 | medium-sized | CATTGTGETQYF | TGTGCCACCACCGGGACAGGGGAGACCCAGTACTTC
TRBJ2-7 | TRBV6-1 | 16 | . | few | CASGPTAGRVSSEQYF | TGTGCCAGCGGGCCGACCGCCGGGCGGGTGTCGTCCGAGCAGTACTTC
TRBJ2-5 | TRBV27 | 14 | . | . | CASSFRSVEETQYF | TGTGCCAGCAGCTTTCGTTCAGTTGAAGAGACCCAGTACTTC
TRBJ2-5 | TRBV6-5 | 15 | . | . | CASSYPRVGQETQYF | TGTGCCAGCAGTTACCCCCGCGTGGGCCAAGAGACCCAGTACTTC
TRBJ1-2 | TRBV6-2/TRBV6-3 | 13 | . | . | CASSYQRGYGYTF | TGTGCCAGCAGTTACCAGAGGGGCTATGGCTACACCTTC
TRBJ2-1 | TRBV6-1 | 16 | . | few | CASSPGRAGWYNEQFF | TGTGCCAGCAGTCCGGGGCGGGCGGGATGGTACAATGAGCAGTTCTTC
TRBJ1-5 | TRBV15 | 17 | . | . | CATSRDLFGRGNQPQHF | TGTGCCACCAGCAGAGATCTATTTGGGCGGGGAAATCAGCCCCAGCATTTT
TRBJ1-1 | TRBV20-1 | 14 | TRBD1 | few | CSAYEPGQYTEAFF | TGCAGTGCCTACGAACCGGGACAGTACACTGAAGCTTTCTTT
TRBJ1-1 | TRBV7-2 | 15 | . | few | CASSLWAVVATEAFF | TGTGCCAGCAGCTTATGGGCAGTTGTGGCAACTGAAGCTTTCTTT
TRBJ2-1 | TRBV7-2 | 13 | . | . | CASSLRQRVEQFF | TGTGCCAGCAGCTTACGGCAGAGGGTAGAGCAGTTCTTC
TRBJ1-2 | TRBV20-1 | 14 | . | medium-sized | CSARDPEGTYGYTF | TGCAGTGCTAGAGATCCCGAGGGGACCTATGGCTACACCTTC
TRBJ1-1 | TRBV11-2 | 14 | . | . | CASSLLGSLTEAFF | TGTGCCAGCAGCTTATTGGGATCCCTCACTGAAGCTTTCTTT
TRBJ2-1 | TRBV5-4 | 15 | . | . | CASSFKRQGGNEQFF | TGTGCCAGCAGCTTTAAGAGGCAGGGAGGCAATGAGCAGTTCTTC
TRBJ2-7 | TRBV15 | 15 | . | few | CATSRGSGLIYEQYF | TGTGCCACCAGCAGAGGTTCAGGCCTAATCTACGAGCAGTACTTC
TRBJ2-1 | TRBV20-1 | 21 | . | . | CSARDVILGASGGGVYNEQLF | TGCAGTGCTAGAGATGTAATCCTCGGAGCTAGCGGAGGGGGTGTCTACAATGAGCAGCTCTTC
TRBJ2-5 | TRBV25-1 | 14 | . | . | CASSEMWGQETQYF | TGTGCCAGCAGTGAAATGTGGGGCCAAGAGACCCAGTACTTC
TRBJ1-6 | TRBV20-1 | 13 | . | . | CSARDRYNSPLHF | TGCAGTGCTAGAGATCGGTATAATTCACCCCTCCACTTT
TRBJ1-6 | TRBV19 | 11 | TRBD1 | . | CASADRSPLHF | TGTGCCAGTGCGGACAGGTCACCCCTCCACTTT
TRBJ2-1 | TRBV7-9 | 14 | TRBD2 | few | CASLIAGGADEQFF | TGTGCCAGCCTAATCGCGGGAGGGGCCGATGAGCAGTTCTTC
TRBJ2-7 | TRBV20-1 | 13 | TRBD2 | few | CSAWTSGMNEQYF | TGCAGTGCGTGGACTAGCGGGATGAACGAGCAGTACTTC
TRBJ2-5 | TRBV11-1 | 14 | TRBD1 | . | CASSSSRGLETQYF | TGTGCCAGCAGCAGTTCAAGGGGGCTAGAGACCCAGTACTTC
TRBJ2-5 | TRBV7-6 | 14 | . | . | CASSSKAGPETQYF | TGTGCCAGCAGCAGTAAGGCCGGACCGGAGACCCAGTACTTC
TRBJ2-7 | TRBV7-8 | 14 | . | . | CASSLGGSSNEQYF | TGTGCCAGCAGCTTAGGGGGTTCTAGCAACGAGCAGTACTTC
TRBJ1-2 | TRBV5-5 | 14 | . | . | CASRGGHNRDGYTF | TGTGCCAGCAGGGGGGGGCATAACAGGGATGGCTACACCTTC
TRBJ1-1 | TRBV7-6 | 14 | TRBD1 | . | CASSLVTGATEAFF | TGTGCCAGCAGCTTAGTGACAGGGGCCACTGAAGCTTTCTTT
TRBJ2-1 | TRBV7-8 | 17 | . | . | CASSFWPKPFGPNEQFF | TGTGCCAGCAGCTTTTGGCCGAAGCCATTCGGCCCCAATGAGCAGTTCTTC
TRBJ1-2 | TRBV20-1 | 11 | . | once | CSAIALNGYTF | TGCAGTGCTATCGCCTTGAATGGCTACACCTTC
TRBJ2-5 | TRBV6-1 | 14 | TRBD1 | . | CASRLPGGRETQYF | TGTGCCAGCAGACTCCCAGGGGGCCGGGAGACCCAGTACTTC
TRBJ2-7 | TRBV20-1 | 15 | . | . | CSARRGEGARYEQYF | TGCAGTGCTAGAAGGGGAGAAGGGGCACGGTACGAGCAGTACTTC
TRBJ2-1 | TRBV20-1 | 13 | . | . | CSAEAGARSEQFF | TGCAGTGCCGAAGCAGGGGCCCGCAGCGAGCAGTTCTTC
TRBJ1-1 | TRBV25-1 | 12 | . | . | CASSDGSTEAFF | TGTGCCAGCAGTGACGGAAGCACTGAAGCTTTCTTT
TRBJ2-1 | TRBV7-2 | 19 | TRBD2 | . | CASSFKATSGRANVHEQFF | TGTGCCAGCAGCTTTAAGGCGACTAGCGGGAGGGCCAATGTCCATGAGCAGTTCTTC
TRBJ2-5 | TRBV7-6 | 18 | TRBD2 | . | CASSQDRRGSGGSQTQYF | TGTGCCAGCAGCCAAGATCGGAGGGGTAGCGGGGGGTCCCAGACCCAGTACTTC
TRBJ1-2 | TRBV20-1 | 17 | . | few | CSARDLDLYASNYGYTF | TGCAGTGCTAGAGATTTGGATCTATACGCTTCTAACTATGGCTACACCTTC
TRBJ2-3 | TRBV20-1 | 15 | TRBD2 | . | CSARLRRGGADTQYF | TGCAGTGCTAGGCTTCGGCGGGGGGGCGCAGATACGCAGTATTTT
TRBJ1-5 | TRBV24-1 | 14 | TRBD1 | . | CATSEGQGDQPQHF | TGTGCCACCAGTGAGGGACAGGGGGATCAGCCCCAGCATTTT
TRBJ1-1 | TRBV19 | 14 | TRBD1 | . | CASSTWDRNTEAFF | TGTGCCAGTAGTACATGGGACAGGAACACTGAAGCTTTCTTT
TRBJ1-1 | TRBV7-9 | 13 | . | . | CASSFTGGTEAFF | TGTGCCAGCAGCTTCACAGGCGGGACTGAAGCTTTCTTT
TRBJ2-4 | TRBV7-3 | 17 | TRBD2 | . | CASSSPPSGRSKNIQYF | TGTGCCAGCAGCTCCCCCCCTAGCGGGAGATCCAAAAACATTCAGTACTTC
TRBJ1-1 | TRBV20-1 | 13 | . | few | CSARDGTQGMAFF | TGCAGTGCTAGAGACGGGACTCAGGGCATGGCTTTCTTT
TRBJ2-1 | TRBV12-3/TRBV12-4 | 14 | TRBD1 | . | CASSLEQGKNEQFF | TGTGCCAGCAGTCTCGAACAGGGGAAAAATGAGCAGTTCTTC
TRBJ1-1 | TRBV5-6 | 15 | TRBD1 | few | CASSSMTGGNTEAFF | TGTGCCAGCAGCTCGATGACAGGGGGAAACACTGAAGCTTTCTTT
TRBJ2-7 | TRBV9 | 12 | TRBD2 | . | CASSAPAGDQYF | TGTGCCAGCAGCGCACCCGCGGGGGATCAGTACTTC
TRBJ2-2 | TRBV7-9 | 16 | TRBD1 | . | CASSPNRDRRTGELFF | TGTGCCAGCAGCCCCAACCGGGACAGGCGCACCGGGGAGCTGTTTTTT
TRBJ2-7 | TRBV6-2/TRBV6-3 | 14 | . | . | CASGSYRESYEQYF | TGTGCCAGCGGATCATATCGGGAATCCTACGAGCAGTACTTC